This paragraph covers one T cell receptor beta chain sequence. The antigen remains unidentified. A much larger clonotype is one base distant, so this may be a read error. This entry comes from a study of Graves' ophthalmopathy and Graves' hyperthyroidism. TCR beta CDR3 regions were amplified from RNA transcripts. The first-round RT-PCR employed HTBI primers together with the Qiagen OneStep RT-PCR kit. A multiplex PCR was then performed as the second round. TCRdb re-called the multiplex PCR reads with MiXCR, one entry per CDR3 protein. The sample carries about 550,000 distinct CDR3 sequences, under 40% recorded once. Symptoms, serum thyroxine and TRAb, thyroid ultrasound, and orbital computed tomography formed the diagnostic basis. General observations from the study: Researchers report that a 13-signature model separated ophthalmopathy from stable hyperthyroidism, posting about 88% sensitivity and around 80% specificity. Among expanded thyroid clonotypes above 0.001 frequency, most also occurred in blood.

The sequenced sample was peripheral blood or thyroid tissue (not recorded which). This receptor was identified in an adult man with Graves' hyperthyroidism.

CDR3 residues: CASSVGVGSGYEQYF. In nucleotides, the CDR3 is TGTGCCAGCAGCGTAGGGGTAGGGAGCGGATACGAGCAGTACTTC. The chain combines TRBV9 with TRBJ2-7; tentatively, D is TRBD2 (5 bases). Per the germline V gene, CDR1 is SGDLS and CDR2 is YYNGEE. Trimming removed 0 bases at V and 4 bases at J, with 14 bases between. The CDR3 runs 15 residues.